What follows are 27 T cell receptor beta chains derived from one specimen sequenced in a study of shared clonotypes between healthy human individuals. Produced via immunoSEQ multiplex PCR; TCRdb's table is partial and in-frame only. Among about 2 million clones listed, about 95% were seen once. CD45RO negativity and positive selection for CCR7 defined naive CD8 cells, a population that excluded terminally differentiated effector memory CD45RA+ cells. The sequenced sample was naive CD8+ T cells sorted from blood. The source is a man aged 18 to 29 in good health.

The chain joins TRBV18 to TRBJ1-4, with D maybe TRBD1 (5 bases). CDR1 KGHSH and CDR2 LQKENI come from the germline V gene. V was trimmed by 6 bases and J by 14 bases, leaving 16 bases between them. The CDR3 has 12 amino acids. The CDR3: CASSLRGVFLFF. The CDR3 DNA is TGTGCCAGCTCCCTAAGAGGGGTCTTCCTGTTTTTT.

The rearrangement joins TRBV28 to TRBJ1-2, with D tentatively TRBD1 (5 bases). Trimming stripped 3 bases from V and 1 base from J, with 6 bases between. Looked up from germline, CDR1 is MDHEN and CDR2 is SYDVKM. CDR3 length: 13 amino acids. Here the CDR3 DNA reads TGTGCCAGCAGTTTTCAGGGTAACTATGGCTACACCTTC. Protein product: CASSFQGNYGYTF.

The V call is TRBV7-9, the J call TRBJ1-1; D not resolved. Trimming cost V 4 bases and J 6 bases, with 15 bases left between them. CDR3 length: 14 residues. CDR1 SEHNR and CDR2 FQNEAQ come from the germline V gene (reference sequence). CDR3 sequence: CASSSAGNSPEAFF. In nucleotides, the CDR3 is TGTGCCAGCAGCTCCGCAGGCAATAGCCCTGAAGCTTTCTTT.

V usage is TRBV5-6 and J usage is TRBJ2-7, with a possible D match to TRBD1 (6 bases). Trimming took off 0 bases at V and 6 bases at J, with 19 bases between the two ends. This CDR3 has 16 amino acids. Germline loops: CDR1 SGHDT, CDR2 YYEEEE. CDR3 sequence (DNA): TGTGCCAGCAGCTTGGCCTTACAGGGTGAGTTGGGCGAGCAGTACTTC. This translates into CASSLALQGELGEQYF.

Of note for this clone: The sample has other DNA sequences that encode this CDR3 too. The chain employs TRBV7-8 and TRBJ1-2, with a weak D call TRBD1 (5 bases). This CDR3 is 14 amino acids long. Trimming pared 1 base from V and 8 bases from J, leaving 14 bases between. Germline assignment: CDR1 SGHVS and CDR2 FQNEAQ. CDR3 residues: CASSLGGTGDGYTF. The DNA of the CDR3 is TGTGCCAGCAGCTTAGGTGGGACGGGAGACGGCTACACCTTC.

The chain links TRBV29-1 to TRBJ1-2; no reliable D call. This CDR3 is built from 12 residues. The germline V and J ends were trimmed by 7 bases and 8 bases, with 17 bases remaining between them. CDR1 SQVTM and CDR2 ANQGSEA come from the germline V gene. CDR3 in amino acids: CSAEDPPEGYTF. In nucleotides, the CDR3 is TGCAGCGCAGAGGACCCCCCTGAGGGCTACACCTTC. Supplemented by reference TRBV29-1 and TRBJ1-2, the full variable domain reads SAVISQKPSRDICQRGTSLTIQCQVDSQVTMMFWYRQQPGQSLTLIATANQGSEATYESGFVIDKFPISRPNLTFSTLTVSNMSPEDSSIYLCSAEDPPEGYTFGSGTRLTVV.

In DNA form, the CDR3 reads TGTGCCAGCAGCTTCGGGGCCAGTTACACTGAAGCTTTCTTT. Residues: CASSFGASYTEAFF. The genes are TRBV7-9 and TRBJ1-1; maybe TRBD1 (5 bases). Germline V CDR1 and CDR2: SEHNR, FQNEAQ (reference sequence). The CDR3 contains 14 residues. Between the trimmed V and J ends, which lost 3 bases and 3 bases, there was a span of 11 bases.

This sequence joins TRBV19 and TRBJ1-2; a weak D match, TRBD1 (5 bases). Germline V lookup: CDR1 LNHDA, CDR2 SQIVND (reference sequence). The CDR3 covers 16 residues. The V end was cut by 9 bases, the J end by 0 bases, with 20 bases between. The CDR3 here is CASAITRDRANYGYTF. The CDR3 region has the DNA TGTGCCAGCGCTATAACCCGGGACCGAGCTAACTATGGCTACACCTTC. Complete variable domain (other parts from reference TRBV19 and TRBJ1-2): DGGITQSPKYLFRKEGQNVTLSCEQNLNHDAMYWYRQDPGQGLRLIYYSQIVNDFQKGDIAEGYSVSREKKESFPLTVTSAQKNPTAFYLCASAITRDRANYGYTFGSGTRLTVV.

The V gene is TRBV2, the J gene TRBJ1-5, with D possibly matching TRBD1 (5 bases). Trimming shortened V by 3 bases and J by 3 bases, and 15 bases separated the two germline ends. This CDR3 spans 16 amino acids. CDR1 is SNHLY and CDR2 is FYNNEI in the germline V gene. The CDR3 DNA is TGTGCCAGCAGTGAGGGCAGGGAATTAGACAATCAGCCCCAGCATTTT. This gives the protein CASSEGRELDNQPQHF.

This clone is a singleton in its sample. The V and J genes are TRBV2 and TRBJ2-2; tentative D call: TRBD1 (8 bases). The CDR3 loop spans 17 amino acids. V gave up 6 bases and J gave up 4 bases, with 21 bases separating them. Germline CDR1 reads SNHLY; CDR2 reads FYNNEI. The CDR3: CASSSISTGEGTGELFF. In DNA form, the CDR3 reads TGTGCCAGCAGCTCCATATCGACAGGGGAGGGCACCGGGGAGCTGTTTTTT.

Remarks on this clone: This specimen includes other DNA sequences encoding the same CDR3. The chain has TRBV27 and TRBJ2-7; weak D call: TRBD1 (5 bases). V dropped 1 base and J dropped 4 bases, with 8 bases sitting between them. The CDR3 loop spans 13 amino acids. Germline V lookup: CDR1 MNHEY, CDR2 SMNVEV (reference sequence). The CDR3 DNA sequence: TGTGCCAGCAGTTTATTTCCAGGGTACGAGCAGTACTTC. Translation: CASSLFPGYEQYF.

The chain employs TRBV27 and TRBJ1-2; 12 bases match TRBD1. V shed 5 bases, J shed 7 bases, and the junction held 8 bases outside the gene matches. Germline V lookup: CDR1 MNHEY, CDR2 SMNVEV (reference sequence). The CDR3 has 15 amino acids. This CDR3 reads CASSPGTGGIFGYTF. CDR3 DNA sequence: TGTGCCAGCAGTCCGGGGACAGGGGGCATCTTTGGCTACACCTTC.

The chain couples TRBV5-1 to TRBJ2-7; perhaps D is TRBD1 or TRBD2 (5 bases each). The V end lost 4 bases, the J end lost 6 bases, and 11 bases lay between the germline ends. From germline, CDR1 is SGHRS and CDR2 YFSETQ. The CDR3 has 12 residues. CDR3: CASSRGPSEQYF. Written as DNA, the CDR3 is TGCGCCAGCAGCAGGGGACCTAGCGAGCAGTACTTC. The whole variable domain, remainder taken from reference TRBV5-1 and TRBJ2-7, is KAGVTQTPRYLIKTRGQQVTLSCSPISGHRSVSWYQQTPGQGLQFLFEYFSETQRNKGNFPGRFSGRQFSNSRSEMNVSTLELGDSALYLCASSRGPSEQYFGPGTRLTVT.

The chain links TRBV11-2 to TRBJ2-1, with D tentatively TRBD2 (7 bases). Trimming shortened V by 1 base and J by 6 bases, and 19 bases separated the two germline ends. Germline CDR1 SGHAT, CDR2 FQNNGV. The CDR3 is 17 amino acids. This CDR3 is CASSLVGGLSLLNEQFF. The CDR3 bases are TGTGCCAGCAGCTTAGTCGGGGGGCTTTCCCTCCTCAATGAGCAGTTCTTC.

The chain joins TRBV4-1 to TRBJ2-1; 8 bases match TRBD2. With 1 base clipped from V and 7 bases from J, the junction kept 12 bases outside the gene matches. Germline V gene sequence: CDR1 MGHRA, CDR2 YSYEKL. The CDR3 runs to 17 residues. CDR3 coding DNA: TGCGCCAGCAGCCAAGGAGTCCTAGCGGGCGCCCTGAATGAGCAGTTCTTC. As protein: CASSQGVLAGALNEQFF.

The V and J genes are TRBV29-1 and TRBJ1-2, with D perhaps matching TRBD1 (5 bases). The CDR3 covers 13 residues. The V end lost 2 bases, the J end lost 10 bases, and 17 bases lay between the germline ends. The germline V gene has CDR1 SQVTM and CDR2 ANQGSEA. The CDR3 nucleotides are TGCAGCGTTGAAATCTGGGGGGAAGATGACTACACCTTC. This translates into CSVEIWGEDDYTF.

The chain carries TRBV5-1 and TRBJ1-1; D remains unclear. The germline V and J ends were trimmed by 1 base and 3 bases, with 10 bases remaining between them. CDR1 is SGHRS, CDR2 YFSETQ, per germline. The CDR3 contains 14 residues. DNA for the CDR3: TGCGCCAGCAGCTTGTGGGGTGTCGACACTGAAGCTTTCTTT. The encoded protein is CASSLWGVDTEAFF. Complete variable domain (other parts from reference TRBV5-1 and TRBJ1-1): KAGVTQTPRYLIKTRGQQVTLSCSPISGHRSVSWYQQTPGQGLQFLFEYFSETQRNKGNFPGRFSGRQFSNSRSEMNVSTLELGDSALYLCASSLWGVDTEAFFGQGTRLTVV.

The chain joins TRBV5-4 to TRBJ1-2, with D perhaps TRBD1 (6 bases). The length of the CDR3 is 13 residues. V lost 5 bases and J lost 3, with 11 bases in between. The germline V gene encodes CDR1 SGHNT and CDR2 YYREEE (reference sequence). The DNA of the CDR3 is TGTGCCAGCAGTTTACAGGGCTACTATGGCTACACCTTC. Protein sequence: CASSLQGYYGYTF.

This clone has just one count. The rearrangement uses TRBV10-3 and TRBJ2-7, with 10 bases matching TRBD1. The CDR3 extends over 17 amino acids. The ends lost 1 base at V and 7 bases at J; junction bases unmatched: 13. CDR1 is ENHRY and CDR2 is SYGVKD in the germline V gene. In nucleotides, the CDR3 is TGTGCCATCAGTGAGTTCGACAGGGGGCTAGGGTATCAGGAGCAGTACTTC. Translating it yields CAISEFDRGLGYQEQYF.

This clone has just one count. In the same sample, other DNA sequences code for this CDR3. The gene calls are TRBV6-5 and TRBJ2-1; 8 nucleotides align to TRBD2. Trimming cost V 2 bases and J 9 bases; bases outside gene matches: 3. CDR1 MNHEY and CDR2 SVGAGI come from the germline V gene. The CDR3 is 13 amino acids. The CDR3 is CASSYGLAVEQFF. CDR3 DNA: TGTGCCAGCAGTTACGGACTAGCCGTTGAGCAGTTCTTC.

This chain joins TRBV2 and TRBJ2-3; 8 bases align to TRBD2. With V trimmed by 7 bases and J by 0 bases, 15 bases remained unmatched. The CDR3 runs 18 residues. Germline lookup yields CDR1 SNHLY and CDR2 FYNNEI. For the CDR3, the DNA is TGTGCCAGCACTCATAGCGGGGCGGGGGACACTAGCACAGATACGCAGTATTTT. Translated, it gives CASTHSGAGDTSTDTQYF.

This clone turned up a few times. This chain joins TRBV7-9 and TRBJ1-1; D remains ambiguous. The CDR3 covers 12 residues. V dropped 5 bases and J dropped 4 bases, with 8 bases sitting between them. The germline gives CDR1 SEHNR, CDR2 FQNEAQ (reference sequence). This CDR3 is CASSERGTEAFF. The CDR3 bases are TGTGCCAGCAGCGAGCGGGGCACTGAAGCTTTCTTT.

This chain uses TRBV7-8 with TRBJ2-5; 14 bases are a match to TRBD2. Trimming took 5 bases from V and 0 from J; bases not matched to a gene: 8. The germline V gene has CDR1 SGHVS and CDR2 FQNEAQ. The CDR3 sequence is 18 residues long. The chain's CDR3 is CASSRGLAGGRYQETQYF. The DNA of the CDR3 is TGTGCCAGCAGCCGTGGACTAGCGGGGGGCCGGTACCAAGAGACCCAGTACTTC. The full variable domain, with the rest looked up from reference TRBV7-8 and TRBJ2-5, is GAGVSQSPRYKVAKRGQDVALRCDPISGHVSLFWYQQALGQGPEFLTYFQNEAQLDKSGLPSDRFFAERPEGSVSTLKIQRTQQEDSAVYLCASSRGLAGGRYQETQYFGPGTRLLVL.

The rearrangement joins TRBV29-1 to TRBJ2-1; no firm D call. CDR1 SQVTM and CDR2 ANQGSEA come from the germline V gene. V was cut by 4 bases and J by 5 bases, with 18 bases left in between. This CDR3 has 15 amino acids. The CDR3 DNA follows: TGCAGCGTTGCCCCGGTGTGGGTAGCAAACAATGAGCAGTTCTTC. It specifies CSVAPVWVANNEQFF.

In its sample, this clone was seen once. The chain recombines TRBV27 with TRBJ1-2; 9 nucleotides align to TRBD1. Germline V CDR1 and CDR2: MNHEY, SMNVEV (reference sequence). CDR3 length: 16 amino acids. The trim removed 1 base at V and 0 bases at J, leaving 3 bases unmatched. CDR3 region: CASSLWGTGTNYGYTF. The CDR3 DNA is TGTGCCAGCAGTTTATGGGGGACAGGGACTAACTATGGCTACACCTTC.

The gene calls are TRBV11-2 and TRBJ2-1, with TRBD2 matching over 10 bases. V lost 0 bases and J lost 9; bases outside the gene matches: 17. Germline V lookup: CDR1 SGHAT, CDR2 FQNNGV. The CDR3 extends over 19 amino acids. DNA for the CDR3: TGTGCCAGCAGCTTAGAGTCTAGCGGGAGCCCCTTGTTTATCTTTGAGCAGTTCTTC. As protein: CASSLESSGSPLFIFEQFF.

The CDR3 DNA is TGTGCCATCAGTCCGGGGGGAAACTACAATGAGCAGTTCTTC. Its protein product is CAISPGGNYNEQFF. The gene calls are TRBV10-3 and TRBJ2-1; TRBD2 matches at 7 bases. Germline assignment: CDR1 ENHRY and CDR2 SYGVKD. The CDR3 runs to 14 residues. V lost 5 bases and J lost 3; bases outside the gene matches: 4.